This T cell receptor beta chain was sequenced for a study of blood T cell repertoires in COVID-19. The CDR3 is made up of 13 amino acids. The germline V gene has CDR1 SQVTM and CDR2 ANQGSEA. Trimming at V came to 7 bases and at J to 5 bases, leaving 8 bases not matched to a gene. Produced via immunoSEQ multiplex PCR; TCRdb's table is partial and in-frame only. The data show about 240,000 clones, 83% seen once. Input material: PBMCs or T cells enriched from blood (not recorded which). This TCR was sampled from a woman between 40 and 55 years old who had been exposed to COVID-19. The chain links TRBV29-1 to TRBJ1-1; 9 nucleotides match TRBD1. CDR3 in DNA: TGCAGCGCCTGGGGACAGGGATTTACTGAAGCTTTCTTT. This translates into CSAWGQGFTEAFF. The full variable domain, its missing parts supplied by reference TRBV29-1 and TRBJ1-1, is SAVISQKPSRDICQRGTSLTIQCQVDSQVTMMFWYRQQPGQSLTLIATANQGSEATYESGFVIDKFPISRPNLTFSTLTVSNMSPEDSSIYLCSAWGQGFTEAFFGQGTRLTVV.